This record looks at one T cell receptor (beta chain) sequence and its context. CDR1 is SGHTA and CDR2 is FQGNSA in the germline V gene. V was pared by 5 bases and J by 0 bases, with 11 bases between. This CDR3 region has 15 residues. The sample comes from a study of blood T cell repertoires in COVID-19. Study-wide background: Donors in the United States, Italy and Spain gave samples during acute or convalescent COVID-19. PBMCs, B-cell-depleted T cells, or T cells were the source of the cDNA or gDNA that made up the material.

Original methodology: Amplified reference gene primers provided the basis for estimating nucleated cell counts. Repertoires were generated with immunoSEQ multiplex PCR, while TCRdb's copy carries only in-frame clones and drops some. The DNA gave D and trimming, while V, J and clone size come from that table. The repertoire includes more than 90,000 clones, 90% to 95% of them detected once, and 17% sits in the top ten. This receptor was identified in a man between 50 and 59 years old with acute or convalescent COVID-19. J is TRBJ1-5 and V is TRBV7-2; tentative D call: TRBD1 (5 bases). Input material: peripheral blood. CDR3: CASSQGRDSNQPQHF. DNA of the CDR3: TGTGCCAGCAGCCAAGGCAGGGATAGCAATCAGCCCCAGCATTTT.